A selection of T cell receptor beta chains follows, all from one sample in a study of control samples from healthy donors and cancer patients. TCRdb's copy holds only in-frame clones and misses some; the assay was immunoSEQ multiplex PCR. The table shows about 130,000 clones, with under 95% occurring only once. The source material was blood. The receptors come from a man aged 18 to 29 in good health. Each CDR3 is given with its conserved first and last residue. The D gene is left open where the match is weak. Clone size is stated in some rows and not others, as once, few, many or a class when expanded.

-	once	TRBV2	TRBJ1-2	CASSEYYGYTF	TGTGCCAGCAGTGAGTACTATGGCTACACCTTC
-	-	TRBV6-4	TRBJ1-1	CASSESWGREAFF	TGTGCCAGCAGTGAGAGTTGGGGCAGGGAAGCTTTCTTT
TRBD1	-	TRBV5-4	TRBJ2-7	CTSSLVGQDSYEQYF	TGTACCAGCAGCTTGGTGGGACAGGACTCCTACGAGCAGTACTTC
TRBD1	-	TRBV11-2	TRBJ1-3	CASSFRGLTGNTIYF	TGTGCCAGCAGTTTCAGGGGGCTTACTGGAAACACCATATATTTT
-	-	TRBV7-8	TRBJ1-2	CASSLNYGYTF	TGTGCCAGCAGCTTAAACTATGGCTACACCTTC
TRBD1	-	TRBV27	TRBJ2-1	CASGDVRQGFNEQFF	TGTGCCAGCGGGGACGTGAGACAGGGGTTCAATGAGCAGTTCTTC
TRBD1	-	TRBV30	TRBJ2-7	CALGQGGNEQYF	TGTGCCTTGGGACAGGGGGGCAACGAGCAGTACTTC
TRBD1	few	TRBV30	TRBJ2-7	CAWDLGQGSSYEQYF	TGTGCCTGGGATTTGGGACAGGGCTCCTCCTACGAGCAGTACTTC
TRBD2	-	TRBV6-6	TRBJ2-1	CASSYGAGGSYNEQFF	TGTGCCAGCAGTTACGGAGCGGGGGGGTCCTACAATGAGCAGTTCTTC
TRBD2	-	TRBV6-2/TRBV6-3	TRBJ2-3	CASTPRGGITDTQYF	TGTGCCAGCACCCCTCGGGGGGGGATCACAGATACGCAGTATTTT
TRBD1	-	TRBV13	TRBJ1-2	CASSLLDRVRRSRYDYGYTF	TGTGCCAGCAGCTTACTGGACAGGGTTCGGCGTAGCAGGTACGACTATGGCTACACCTTC
-	-	TRBV7-2	TRBJ1-4	CASSLAPRVGGREKLFF	TGTGCCAGCAGCTTAGCCCCGAGGGTGGGAGGACGGGAAAAACTGTTTTTT
TRBD2	-	TRBV6-1	TRBJ2-5	CASSELAGGQETQYF	TGTGCCAGCAGTGAACTAGCGGGGGGCCAAGAGACCCAGTACTTC
-	-	TRBV20-1	TRBJ2-4	CSASSPGAMVNIQYF	TGCAGTGCTAGTTCACCGGGGGCAATGGTAAACATTCAGTACTTC
TRBD1	-	TRBV2	TRBJ1-5	CASRGDRGRNQPQHF	TGTGCCAGCAGAGGCGACAGGGGACGGAATCAGCCCCAGCATTTT
-	-	TRBV18	TRBJ1-5	CASSQDGSYQPQHF	TGTGCCAGCTCACAGGACGGTTCGTATCAGCCCCAGCATTTT
-	-	TRBV12-5	TRBJ2-6	CASGPDSSGANVLTF	TGTGCTAGTGGCCCGGATAGCTCTGGGGCCAACGTCCTGACTTTC
-	once	TRBV5-1	TRBJ1-4	CASSLESRNEKLFF	TGCGCCAGCAGCTTGGAGAGCCGCAATGAAAAACTGTTTTTT
-	-	TRBV4-1	TRBJ1-5	CASSQVLYQPQHF	TGCGCCAGCAGCCAAGTACTCTATCAGCCCCAGCATTTT
TRBD1	-	TRBV18	TRBJ2-6	CASSPSTGESSGANVLTF	TGTGCCAGCTCACCGTCGACAGGGGAGAGCTCTGGGGCCAACGTCCTGACTTTC
TRBD2	-	TRBV6-4	TRBJ2-6	CASSAAGDYSGANVLTF	TGTGCCAGCAGTGCAGCGGGGGATTACTCTGGGGCCAACGTCCTGACTTTC
-	-	TRBV4-1	TRBJ2-7	CASSQALIASSYEQYF	TGCGCCAGCAGCCAAGCCTTAATAGCAAGCTCCTACGAGCAGTACTTC
TRBD1	-	TRBV7-9	TRBJ2-5	CASSFTGGQGSETQYF	TGTGCCAGCAGCTTTACTGGGGGACAGGGTTCGGAGACCCAGTACTTC
TRBD1	-	TRBV30	TRBJ2-7	CAWMDRAYYEQYF	TGTGCCTGGATGGACAGGGCTTACTACGAGCAGTACTTC
-	few	TRBV27	TRBJ1-5	CASSLSGFDQPQHF	TGTGCCAGCAGTTTATCTGGGTTTGACCAGCCCCAGCATTTT
TRBD1	-	TRBV30	TRBJ1-1	CAWSGDRGRGAAFF	TGTGCCTGGAGTGGGGACAGGGGGCGGGGGGCAGCTTTCTTT